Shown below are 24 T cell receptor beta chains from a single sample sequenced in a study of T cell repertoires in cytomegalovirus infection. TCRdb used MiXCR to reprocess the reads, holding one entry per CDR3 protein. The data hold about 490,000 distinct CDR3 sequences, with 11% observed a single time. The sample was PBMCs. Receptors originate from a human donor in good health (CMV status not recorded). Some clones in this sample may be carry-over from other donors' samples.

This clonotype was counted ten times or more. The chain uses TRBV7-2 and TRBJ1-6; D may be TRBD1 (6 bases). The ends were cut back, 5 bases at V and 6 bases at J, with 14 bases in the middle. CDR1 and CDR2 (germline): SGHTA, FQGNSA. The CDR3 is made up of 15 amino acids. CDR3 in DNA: TGTGCCAGCAGCGCCGGACAGCCCTCTAATTCACCCCTCCACTTT. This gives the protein CASSAGQPSNSPLHF. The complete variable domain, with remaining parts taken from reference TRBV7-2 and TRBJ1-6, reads GAGVSQSPSNKVTEKGKDVELRCDPISGHTALYWYRQSLGQGLEFLIYFQGNSAPDKSGLPSDRFSAERTGGSVSTLTIQRTQQEDSAVYLCASSAGQPSNSPLHFGNGTRLTVT.

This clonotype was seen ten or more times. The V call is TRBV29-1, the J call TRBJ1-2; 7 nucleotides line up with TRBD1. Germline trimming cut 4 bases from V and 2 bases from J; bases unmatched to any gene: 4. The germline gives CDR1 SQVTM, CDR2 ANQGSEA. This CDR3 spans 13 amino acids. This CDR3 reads CSVGQGRNYGYTF. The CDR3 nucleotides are TGCAGCGTTGGACAGGGTAGGAACTATGGCTACACCTTC.

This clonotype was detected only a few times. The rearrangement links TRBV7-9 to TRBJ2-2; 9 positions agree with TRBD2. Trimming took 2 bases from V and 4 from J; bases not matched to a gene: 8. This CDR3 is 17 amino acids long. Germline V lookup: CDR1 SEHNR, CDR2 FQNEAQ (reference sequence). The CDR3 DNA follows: TGTGCCAGCAGCTTAAGCCTAGCGGGGCCGGGCACCGGGGAGCTGTTTTTT. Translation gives CASSLSLAGPGTGELFF.

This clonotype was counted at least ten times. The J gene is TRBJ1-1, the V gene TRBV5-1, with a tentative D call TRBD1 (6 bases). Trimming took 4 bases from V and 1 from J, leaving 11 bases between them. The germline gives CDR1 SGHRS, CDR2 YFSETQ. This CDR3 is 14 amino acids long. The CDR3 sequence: CASSHQTGNTEAFF. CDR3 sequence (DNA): TGCGCCAGCAGCCATCAGACAGGGAACACTGAAGCTTTCTTT.

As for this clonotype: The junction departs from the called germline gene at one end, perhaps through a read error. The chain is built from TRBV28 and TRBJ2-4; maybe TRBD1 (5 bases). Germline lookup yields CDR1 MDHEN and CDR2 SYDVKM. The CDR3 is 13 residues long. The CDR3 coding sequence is TGTGCCAGCAGTTTATATGAGAGGCAGGGATATGACTTC. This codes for CASSLYERQGYDF.

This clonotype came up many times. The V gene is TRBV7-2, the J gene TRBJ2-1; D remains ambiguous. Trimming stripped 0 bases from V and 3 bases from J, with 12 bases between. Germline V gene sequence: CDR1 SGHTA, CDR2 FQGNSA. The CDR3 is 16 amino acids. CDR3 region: CASSLAQSGVYNEQFF. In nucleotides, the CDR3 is TGTGCCAGCAGCTTAGCGCAGTCTGGCGTCTACAATGAGCAGTTCTTC.

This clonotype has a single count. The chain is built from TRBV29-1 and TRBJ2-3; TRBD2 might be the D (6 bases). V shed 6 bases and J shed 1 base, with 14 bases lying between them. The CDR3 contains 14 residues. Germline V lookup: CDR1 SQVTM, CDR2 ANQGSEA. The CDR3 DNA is TGCAGCGTCTACTCGGGGGTGGGCACAGATACGCAGTATTTT. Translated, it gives CSVYSGVGTDTQYF.

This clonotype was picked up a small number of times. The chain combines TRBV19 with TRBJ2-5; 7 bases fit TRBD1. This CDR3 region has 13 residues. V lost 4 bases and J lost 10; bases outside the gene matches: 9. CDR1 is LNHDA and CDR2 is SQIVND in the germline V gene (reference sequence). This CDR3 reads CASSTQTGLGQYF. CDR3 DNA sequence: TGTGCCAGTAGTACTCAGACAGGGCTGGGCCAGTACTTC. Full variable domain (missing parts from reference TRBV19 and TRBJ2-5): DGGITQSPKYLFRKEGQNVTLSCEQNLNHDAMYWYRQDPGQGLRLIYYSQIVNDFQKGDIAEGYSVSREKKESFPLTVTSAQKNPTAFYLCASSTQTGLGQYFGPGTRLLVL.

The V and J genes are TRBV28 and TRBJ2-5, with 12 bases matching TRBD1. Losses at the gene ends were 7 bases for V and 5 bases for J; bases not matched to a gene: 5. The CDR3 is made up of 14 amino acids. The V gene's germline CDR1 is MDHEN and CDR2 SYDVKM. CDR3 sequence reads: CASTWDRGLETQYF. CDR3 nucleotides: TGTGCCAGCACCTGGGACAGGGGGCTTGAGACCCAGTACTTC.

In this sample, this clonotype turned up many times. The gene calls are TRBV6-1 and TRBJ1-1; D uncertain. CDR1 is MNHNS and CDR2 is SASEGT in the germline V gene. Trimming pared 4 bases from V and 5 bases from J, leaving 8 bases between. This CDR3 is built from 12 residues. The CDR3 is CASSALKTEAFF. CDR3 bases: TGTGCCAGCAGTGCCCTTAAGACTGAAGCTTTCTTT.

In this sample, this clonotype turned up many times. The CDR3: CASSWTSGSLEQFF. For the CDR3, the DNA is TGTGCCAGCAGCTGGACTAGCGGGAGTCTCGAGCAGTTCTTC. The chain employs TRBV5-5 and TRBJ2-1; TRBD2 aligns across 13 bases. Germline loops: CDR1 SGHKS, CDR2 YYEKEE (reference sequence). The CDR3 spans 14 residues. Losses at the gene ends were 3 bases for V and 10 bases for J; bases not matched to a gene: 4.

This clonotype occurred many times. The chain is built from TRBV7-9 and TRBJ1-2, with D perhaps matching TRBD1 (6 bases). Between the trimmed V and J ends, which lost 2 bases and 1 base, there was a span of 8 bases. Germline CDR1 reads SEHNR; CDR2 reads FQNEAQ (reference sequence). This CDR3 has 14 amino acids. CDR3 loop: CASSLTGNNYGYTF. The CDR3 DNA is TGTGCCAGCAGCTTAACAGGGAATAACTATGGCTACACCTTC.

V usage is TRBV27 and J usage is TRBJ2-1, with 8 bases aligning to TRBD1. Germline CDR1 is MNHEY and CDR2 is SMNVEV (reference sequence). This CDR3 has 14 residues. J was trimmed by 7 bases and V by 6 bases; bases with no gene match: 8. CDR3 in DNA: TGTGCCAGCAGATGGGACAGGACAGCAAATGAGCAGTTCTTC. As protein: CASRWDRTANEQFF.

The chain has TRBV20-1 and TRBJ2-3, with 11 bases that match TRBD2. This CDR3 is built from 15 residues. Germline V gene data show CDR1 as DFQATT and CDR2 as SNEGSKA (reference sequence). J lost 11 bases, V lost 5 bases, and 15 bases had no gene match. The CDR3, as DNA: TGCAGTGCTCGGATGACTAGCGGGAAAATAAGGAGGCAGTATTTT. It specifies CSARMTSGKIRRQYF.

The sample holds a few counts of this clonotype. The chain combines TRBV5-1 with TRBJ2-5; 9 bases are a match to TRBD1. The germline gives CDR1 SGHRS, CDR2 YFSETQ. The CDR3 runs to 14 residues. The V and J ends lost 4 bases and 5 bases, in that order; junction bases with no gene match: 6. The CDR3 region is CASSPGTGWETQYF. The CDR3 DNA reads TGCGCCAGCAGCCCCGGGACAGGGTGGGAGACCCAGTACTTC. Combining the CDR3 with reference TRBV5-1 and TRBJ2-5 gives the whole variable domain KAGVTQTPRYLIKTRGQQVTLSCSPISGHRSVSWYQQTPGQGLQFLFEYFSETQRNKGNFPGRFSGRQFSNSRSEMNVSTLELGDSALYLCASSPGTGWETQYFGPGTRLLVL.

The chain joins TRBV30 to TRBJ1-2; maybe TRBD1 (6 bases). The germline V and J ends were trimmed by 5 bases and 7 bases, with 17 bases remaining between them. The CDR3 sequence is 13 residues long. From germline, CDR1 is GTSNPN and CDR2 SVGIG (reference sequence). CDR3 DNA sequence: TGTGCCTGGCCTGTGTCCGGGGGCGGTGGCTACACCTTC. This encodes CAWPVSGGGGYTF.

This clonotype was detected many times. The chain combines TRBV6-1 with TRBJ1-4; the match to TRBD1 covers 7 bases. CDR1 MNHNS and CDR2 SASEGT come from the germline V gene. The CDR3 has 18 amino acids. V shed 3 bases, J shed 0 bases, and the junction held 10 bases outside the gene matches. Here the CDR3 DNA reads TGTGCCAGCAGTGAGCTACCAAGGACAGGAGCAACTAATGAAAAACTGTTTTTT. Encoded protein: CASSELPRTGATNEKLFF.

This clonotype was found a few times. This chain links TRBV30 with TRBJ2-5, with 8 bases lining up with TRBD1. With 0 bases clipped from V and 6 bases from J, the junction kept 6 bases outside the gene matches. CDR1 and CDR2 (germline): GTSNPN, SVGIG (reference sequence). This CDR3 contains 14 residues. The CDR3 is CAWSVQGAAKTQYF. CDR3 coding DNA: TGTGCCTGGAGTGTTCAGGGGGCGGCGAAGACCCAGTACTTC.

The CDR3 DNA reads as TGTGCCAGCAGCGTTGGGCTGGCGAGCTCTGGAAACACCATATATTTT. Translated: CASSVGLASSGNTIYF. This sequence joins TRBV9 and TRBJ1-3, with D unclear. V lost 2 bases, J lost 0 bases, and 12 bases lay in between. The CDR3 totals 16 residues. Germline values: CDR1 SGDLS, CDR2 YYNGEE.

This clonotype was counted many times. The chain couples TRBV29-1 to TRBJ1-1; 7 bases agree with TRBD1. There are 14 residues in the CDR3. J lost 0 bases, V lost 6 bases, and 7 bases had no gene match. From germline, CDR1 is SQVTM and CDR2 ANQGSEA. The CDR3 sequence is CSVTGILMNTEAFF. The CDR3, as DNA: TGCAGCGTGACAGGGATTCTCATGAACACTGAAGCTTTCTTT.

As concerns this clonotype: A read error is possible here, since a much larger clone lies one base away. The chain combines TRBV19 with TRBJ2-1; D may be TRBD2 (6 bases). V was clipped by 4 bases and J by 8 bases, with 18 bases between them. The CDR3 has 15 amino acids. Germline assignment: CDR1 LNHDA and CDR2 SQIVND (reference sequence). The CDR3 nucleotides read TGTGCCAGTAGTAGAGAGAGCGGCGGGATCGATGAGCAGTTCTTC. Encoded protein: CASSRESGGIDEQFF.

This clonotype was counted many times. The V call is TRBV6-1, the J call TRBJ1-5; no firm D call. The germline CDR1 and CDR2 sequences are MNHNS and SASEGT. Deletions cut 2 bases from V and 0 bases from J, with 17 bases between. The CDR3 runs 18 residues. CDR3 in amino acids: CASSESPAVVYSNQPQHF. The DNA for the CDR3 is TGTGCCAGCAGTGAAAGTCCGGCGGTCGTTTATAGCAATCAGCCCCAGCATTTT.

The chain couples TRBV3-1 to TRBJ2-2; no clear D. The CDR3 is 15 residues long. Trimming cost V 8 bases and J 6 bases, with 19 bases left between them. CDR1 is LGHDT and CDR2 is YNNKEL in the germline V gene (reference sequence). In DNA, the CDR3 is TGTGCCAGCTCGGGCTTCGGAATCTTGTCCGGGGAGCTGTTTTTT. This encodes CASSGFGILSGELFF.

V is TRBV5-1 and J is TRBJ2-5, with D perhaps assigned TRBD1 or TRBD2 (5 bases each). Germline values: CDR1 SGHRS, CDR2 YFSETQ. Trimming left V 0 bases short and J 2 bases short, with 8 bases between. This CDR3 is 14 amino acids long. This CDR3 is CASSLGDGQETQYF. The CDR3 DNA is TGCGCCAGCAGCTTGGGGGACGGGCAAGAGACCCAGTACTTC.